The 4 T cell receptor beta chains below all came from one sample that was sequenced in a study of a mutant IDH1 vaccine in newly diagnosed glioma. Stated time point: baseline, week 1 (first vaccination visit). Treatment described: pre-vaccination baseline after standard-of-care therapy. The table came from immunoSEQ multiplex PCR; TCRdb's copy has only in-frame clones and leaves some out. The sample lists about 98,000 clones, about 87% occurring once. Sequencing used PBMCs, obtained from a glioma patient treated with radiotherapy, temozolomide or both. The receptor source for this set is a woman in her 50s with glioma.

The V and J genes are TRBV19 and TRBJ2-1; tentative D call: TRBD2 (6 bases). Germline CDR1 is LNHDA and CDR2 is SQIVND (reference sequence). Trimming shortened V by 7 bases and J by 0 bases, and 13 bases separated the two germline ends. This CDR3 spans 15 amino acids. CDR3 nucleotide sequence: TGTGCCAGTAAGGCCCCCGGGGGCTCCTACAATGAGCAGTTCTTC. This encodes CASKAPGGSYNEQFF.

This clone occurred a few times. The CDR3 here is CASSFSGTGELFF. CDR3 in DNA: TGTGCCAGCAGTTTTAGCGGGACCGGGGAGCTGTTTTTT. The chain combines TRBV28 with TRBJ2-2; TRBD2 agrees at 7 bases. V was clipped by 3 bases and J by 5 bases; unmatched bases: 0. Germline V lookup: CDR1 MDHEN, CDR2 SYDVKM. This CDR3 spans 13 amino acids.

This clone showed up just a few times. The V and J genes are TRBV29-1 and TRBJ1-2, with D possibly matching TRBD1 (6 bases). V lost 7 bases to trimming and J lost 4 bases, with 16 bases between them. Germline V gene data show CDR1 as SQVTM and CDR2 as ANQGSEA. This CDR3 has 13 amino acids. The CDR3 DNA reads as TGCAGCGCCCCTGCCCAGGGGATCTATGGCTACACCTTC. It codes for CSAPAQGIYGYTF. The full variable domain, in which reference TRBV29-1 and TRBJ1-2 provide the parts outside the CDR3, is SAVISQKPSRDICQRGTSLTIQCQVDSQVTMMFWYRQQPGQSLTLIATANQGSEATYESGFVIDKFPISRPNLTFSTLTVSNMSPEDSSIYLCSAPAQGIYGYTFGSGTRLTVV.

The V and J genes are TRBV6-5 and TRBJ1-5, with TRBD1 as a possible D gene (6 bases). The V gene lost 2 bases and the J gene lost 3 bases, with 11 bases spanning the gap. The CDR3 contains 15 residues. From germline, CDR1 is MNHEY and CDR2 SVGAGI. The CDR3 is CASSYARDNNQPQHF. The CDR3 DNA reads as TGTGCCAGCAGTTACGCCCGGGACAACAATCAGCCCCAGCATTTT.